The subject of this entry is one T cell receptor (beta chain). Antigen specificity is unknown. V lost 3 bases, J lost 7 bases, and 13 bases lay in between. Germline values: CDR1 LNHDA, CDR2 SQIVND (reference sequence). The length of the CDR3 is 13 residues. This sample was taken from a study of T cell responses to AZD1222 COVID-19 vaccine. About the study: Second-dose schedules of about 4 or about 12 weeks were combined.

Study-wide findings and caveats: The study identified only six AZD1222 recipients as seropositive at baseline.

Profiled with immunoSEQ multiplex PCR; TCRdb holds only in-frame clones, not every one. The sample lists approximately 190,000 clones; 85% to 95% were seen once. The sequencing used peripheral blood, collected on day 0 of AZD1222 vaccination. The receptor comes from an adult in good health. The chain carries TRBV19 and TRBJ2-7; weak D call: TRBD1 (5 bases). In DNA form, the CDR3 reads TGTGCCAGTAGTATTGGTCAGGGTCGGGAGCAGTACTTC. Amino acids: CASSIGQGREQYF.